Listed here are 27 T cell receptor beta chains from one sample, sequenced in a study of shared clonotypes between healthy human individuals. Assay used: immunoSEQ multiplex PCR; TCRdb lists only in-frame clones, some missing. Of 2 million to 2.5 million clones in the sample, approximately 90% were seen once. The specimen sequenced was naive CD4+ T cells from PBMCs. This sample's subset: CD45RA+ positively selected. The receptors shown here come from a man between 18 and 29 years old in good health. Some clones in this sample may be carry-over from other donors' samples.

This clone appeared once. V is TRBV7-8 and J is TRBJ1-1; D is possibly TRBD1 (5 bases). Trimming left V 0 bases short and J 8 bases short, with 13 bases between. This CDR3 has 14 amino acids. In germline, CDR1 is SGHVS, CDR2 FQNEAQ. The CDR3 region has the DNA TGTGCCAGCAGCTTAGCCCGGGGGAGCGGGGAAGCTTTCTTT. Protein product: CASSLARGSGEAFF.

The chain couples TRBV30 to TRBJ1-3; D is unclear. CDR3 length: 14 amino acids. The germline gives CDR1 GTSNPN, CDR2 SVGIG (reference sequence). The ends were cut back, 0 bases at V and 2 bases at J, with 8 bases in the middle. DNA for the CDR3: TGTGCCTGGAGTGTACAAGGTACTGGAAACACCATATATTTT. It encodes CAWSVQGTGNTIYF.

This sequence joins TRBV19 and TRBJ1-2; 9 bases fit TRBD1. V lost 1 base to trimming and J lost 2 bases; unmatched junction nucleotides: 5. The CDR3 is 16 amino acids. CDR1 and CDR2 (germline): LNHDA, SQIVND (reference sequence). CDR3 loop: CASSIAGTGINYGYTF. CDR3 sequence (DNA): TGTGCCAGTAGTATAGCCGGGACAGGGATAAACTATGGCTACACCTTC. The full variable domain, in which reference TRBV19 and TRBJ1-2 provide the parts outside the CDR3, is DGGITQSPKYLFRKEGQNVTLSCEQNLNHDAMYWYRQDPGQGLRLIYYSQIVNDFQKGDIAEGYSVSREKKESFPLTVTSAQKNPTAFYLCASSIAGTGINYGYTFGSGTRLTVV.

This clone was seen just once. The chain uses TRBV7-9 and TRBJ2-3; 9 bases are a match to TRBD2. Per germline, CDR1 SEHNR and CDR2 FQNEAQ (reference sequence). The length of the CDR3 is 15 residues. V was pared by 2 bases and J by 3 bases, with 3 bases of the junction left unmatched. The CDR3 coding sequence is TGTGCCAGCAGCTTAATGGCGGGAGGGACAGATACGCAGTATTTT. This codes for CASSLMAGGTDTQYF.

Points on this clone: This specimen includes other DNA sequences encoding the same CDR3. The chain combines TRBV18 with TRBJ2-7, with TRBD1 matching over 9 bases. This CDR3 is 14 amino acids long. CDR1 KGHSH and CDR2 LQKENI come from the germline V gene. V gave up 3 bases and J gave up 4 bases; unmatched junction bases: 4. DNA of the CDR3: TGTGCCAGCTCACCTCCGACAGGGGGGTACGAGCAGTACTTC. This translates into CASSPPTGGYEQYF. Full variable domain (missing parts from reference TRBV18 and TRBJ2-7): NAGVMQNPRHLVRRRGQEARLRCSPMKGHSHVYWYRQLPEEGLKFMVYLQKENIIDESGMPKERFSAEFPKEGPSILRIQQVVRGDSAAYFCASSPPTGGYEQYFGPGTRLTVT.

The rearrangement uses TRBV30 and TRBJ1-1; no clear D. The CDR3 is made up of 13 amino acids. V shed 0 bases and J shed 3 bases, with 8 bases lying between them. The germline V gene has CDR1 GTSNPN and CDR2 SVGIG (reference sequence). The CDR3 loop reads CAWSVQTYTEAFF. The CDR3 coding sequence is TGTGCCTGGAGTGTACAGACTTACACTGAAGCTTTCTTT.

The rearrangement links TRBV18 to TRBJ1-4; D gene unclear. Deletions cut 3 bases from V and 2 bases from J, with 13 bases between. The CDR3 totals 16 residues. CDR1 KGHSH and CDR2 LQKENI come from the germline V gene. The CDR3 loop reads CASSPFGGGTNEKLFF. Written as DNA, the CDR3 is TGTGCCAGCTCACCCTTCGGTGGAGGGACTAATGAAAAACTGTTTTTT.

This clone appeared a few times. The DNA is omitted, as the CDR3 cannot be located on it reliably, and the CDR3 follows TCRdb's listing. The chain carries TRBV12-1 and TRBJ1-3. TRBV12-1 is classified as a pseudogene. The CDR3 spans 15 amino acids, including both terminal residues. CDR3 protein: CASSFGEGSGDTIYF.

The genes are TRBV2 and TRBJ1-2; no firm D call. The CDR3 is 15 residues long. The V end lost 4 bases, the J end lost 5 bases, and 17 bases lay between the germline ends. Germline CDR1 SNHLY, CDR2 FYNNEI. CDR3 loop: CASSVGPVFTYGYTF. The CDR3 DNA is TGTGCCAGCAGTGTAGGCCCGGTCTTCACGTATGGCTACACCTTC.

The V call is TRBV5-1, the J call TRBJ1-2; D is possibly TRBD1 (5 bases). Germline CDR1 SGHRS, CDR2 YFSETQ. Between the trimmed V and J ends, which lost 4 bases and 6 bases, there was a span of 16 bases. This CDR3 spans 14 amino acids. The CDR3 DNA follows: TGCGCCAGCAGCCCCACTATAGGGGCGCATGGCTACACCTTC. This gives the protein CASSPTIGAHGYTF.

The chain recombines TRBV5-1 with TRBJ1-5; D is ambiguous. Germline CDR1 and CDR2: SGHRS and YFSETQ. The CDR3 loop spans 16 amino acids. Deletions cut 0 bases from V and 0 bases from J, with 10 bases between. For the CDR3, the DNA is TGCGCCAGCAGCTTGGATCCACACCTTAGCAATCAGCCCCAGCATTTT. As protein: CASSLDPHLSNQPQHF.

CDR3 sequence (DNA): TGCAGCGTCCCGGGACAGGGGCTGGAAGGCTACACCTTC. Protein sequence: CSVPGQGLEGYTF. The V and J genes are TRBV29-1 and TRBJ1-2, with 10 positions matching TRBD1. J gave up 8 bases and V 6 bases, and 9 bases lay outside the gene matches. The CDR3 spans 13 residues. CDR1 SQVTM and CDR2 ANQGSEA come from the germline V gene.

CDR3 sequence (DNA): TGTGCCAGCAGTGACTCGAGGACAGAAAAAAACATTCAGTACTTC. Residues: CASSDSRTEKNIQYF. This chain joins TRBV28 and TRBJ2-4; maybe TRBD1 (6 bases). Trimming removed 5 bases at V and 4 bases at J, with 15 bases between. Germline V gene lookup returns CDR1 MDHEN and CDR2 SYDVKM. CDR3 size: 15 residues.

This clone was counted between two and nine times. This sequence joins TRBV29-1 and TRBJ1-5; D is unclear. V shed 6 bases and J shed 3 bases, with 12 bases lying between them. The length of the CDR3 is 13 residues. CDR1 SQVTM and CDR2 ANQGSEA come from the germline V gene. The CDR3 here is CSVAGSDNQPQHF. DNA for the CDR3: TGCAGCGTCGCGGGATCCGACAATCAGCCCCAGCATTTT.

J is TRBJ1-2 and V is TRBV30; 8 bases align to TRBD1. The CDR3 consists of 13 residues. Trimming removed 2 bases from V and 9 bases from J; junction bases left unmatched: 8. CDR1 is GTSNPN and CDR2 is SVGIG in the germline V gene (reference sequence). DNA for the CDR3: TGTGCCTGGAGTTCAGGGGGCTTTGAGAGCTACACCTTC. Protein: CAWSSGGFESYTF.

This rearrangement joins TRBV19 to TRBJ1-5; TRBD1 matches 12 bases. CDR3 length: 18 residues. Germline V gene lookup returns CDR1 LNHDA and CDR2 SQIVND (reference sequence). V lost 6 bases to trimming and J lost 2 bases; unmatched junction nucleotides: 11. In DNA form, the CDR3 reads TGTGCCAGTAGCTGGGACAGGGGGCGGTCGATTGGCAATCAGCCCCAGCATTTT. Its translation: CASSWDRGRSIGNQPQHF.

The chain carries TRBV6-1 and TRBJ2-5; D might be TRBD1 (6 bases). Germline V gene lookup returns CDR1 MNHNS and CDR2 SASEGT. The CDR3 length is 14 residues. The V and J ends lost 2 bases and 3 bases respectively, with 10 bases between them. CDR3 bases: TGTGCCAGCAGTGAAACTGGACAGAAAGAGACCCAGTACTTC. Translation: CASSETGQKETQYF.

With regard to this clone: The same CDR3 also results from other DNA sequences found in this sample. The chain has TRBV6-5 and TRBJ2-7; D remains unclear. The CDR3 has 13 amino acids. V lost 0 bases and J lost 7, with 10 bases in between. Germline V gene data show CDR1 as MNHEY and CDR2 as SVGAGI. The CDR3 is CASSYSRLGEQYF. Written as DNA, the CDR3 is TGTGCCAGCAGTTACTCTAGGCTAGGGGAGCAGTACTTC.

This clone was detected only once. This CDR3 is also generated by other DNA sequences in the sample. The rearrangement joins TRBV15 to TRBJ1-1; no definite D call. Looked up from germline, CDR1 is LNHNV and CDR2 is YYDKDF (reference sequence). The germline V and J ends were trimmed by 1 base and 1 base, with 4 bases remaining between them. The CDR3 spans 13 residues. The CDR3: CATSRGWNTEAFF. The CDR3 DNA sequence: TGTGCCACCAGCAGAGGGTGGAACACTGAAGCTTTCTTT.

The gene calls are TRBV4-1 and TRBJ2-4, with TRBD1 identical over 7 bases. Germline CDR1 is MGHRA and CDR2 is YSYEKL. The CDR3 loop spans 14 amino acids. Germline trimming cut 2 bases from V and 7 bases from J; bases unmatched to any gene: 5. CDR3 region: CASSQRDSPNIQYF. The CDR3 nucleotides read TGCGCCAGCAGCCAAAGGGACAGTCCGAACATTCAGTACTTC.

The chain combines TRBV7-2 with TRBJ2-2; D gene unclear. This CDR3 spans 14 amino acids. Trimming took off 5 bases at V and 7 bases at J, with 14 bases between the two ends. Germline V gene lookup returns CDR1 SGHTA and CDR2 FQGNSA. In DNA, the CDR3 is TGTGCCAGCAGCCCAGACACATACATCGGGGAGCTGTTTTTT. As protein: CASSPDTYIGELFF.

This clone is a singleton in its sample. The chain carries TRBV2 and TRBJ2-7, with 10 bases that match TRBD1. The V gene end was trimmed by 8 bases and the J gene end by 1 base; junction bases not matched to a gene: 5. Germline V gene sequence: CDR1 SNHLY, CDR2 FYNNEI. CDR3 length: 14 amino acids. The CDR3 DNA reads as TGTGCCAGCTTGAGGGGACAGGGGTCCTACGAGCAGTACTTC. Its translation is CASLRGQGSYEQYF.

Notes on this clone: The junction does not match germline at one end; this may be a read error. The V gene is TRBV29-1, the J gene TRBJ2-3, with 8 bases fitting TRBD1. CDR1 SQVTM and CDR2 ANQGSEA come from the germline V gene. CDR3 size: 11 residues. The chain's CDR3 is CSFDRGDTQYF. CDR3 nucleotide sequence: TGCAGCTTTGACAGGGGAGATACGCAGTATTTT.

This clone has just one count. V gene TRBV19 combines with J gene TRBJ2-5, with 7 bases that match TRBD1. Germline lookup yields CDR1 LNHDA and CDR2 SQIVND (reference sequence). The CDR3 is made up of 14 amino acids. Germline trimming cut 3 bases from V and 2 bases from J; bases unmatched to any gene: 3. CDR3 protein: CASSIRQGQETQYF. In nucleotides, the CDR3 is TGTGCCAGTAGTATTCGACAGGGACAAGAGACCCAGTACTTC.

The chain couples TRBV6-1 to TRBJ1-2; possible D gene TRBD1, 5 bases. The CDR3 consists of 15 residues. CDR1 and CDR2 (germline): MNHNS, SASEGT. Trimming stripped 1 base from V and 1 base from J, with 10 bases between. The chain's CDR3 is CASSEEAGSNYGYTF. CDR3 coding DNA: TGTGCCAGCAGTGAAGAGGCAGGGAGTAACTATGGCTACACCTTC.

Notes on this clone: Other DNA variants within this sample encode the same CDR3. V gene TRBV5-1 combines with J gene TRBJ2-7; 10 positions match TRBD2. The CDR3 loop spans 15 amino acids. The germline CDR1 and CDR2 sequences are SGHRS and YFSETQ. With V trimmed by 0 bases and J by 3 bases, 3 bases remained unmatched. This chain's CDR3 is CASSLASGSSYEQYF. As DNA, the CDR3 is TGCGCCAGCAGCTTGGCTAGCGGGAGCAGCTACGAGCAGTACTTC.

The rearrangement links TRBV18 to TRBJ2-3; TRBD2 matches 7 bases. This CDR3 region has 16 residues. Germline CDR1 is KGHSH and CDR2 is LQKENI. The ends lost 2 bases at V and 0 bases at J; junction bases unmatched: 5. The chain's CDR3 is CASSPFLAASTDTQYF. Written as DNA, the CDR3 is TGTGCCAGCTCACCATTCCTAGCGGCTAGCACAGATACGCAGTATTTT.